The entry below gives a single T cell receptor (beta chain) sequence along with its context. This sample was taken from a study of cytomegalovirus exposure and HLA in healthy donors. Germline V gene data show CDR1 as MDHEN and CDR2 as SYDVKM. The CDR3 has 16 residues. V lost 6 bases and J lost 8; bases outside the gene matches: 15. Among the roughly 120 subjects of the validation cohort, separate from the roughly 650-subject first cohort, were the donors. This table comes from immunoSEQ multiplex PCR, and its TCRdb copy is limited to in-frame clones, with some not included. The sample lists 95,000 to 150,000 clones, approximately 92% occurring once.

The chain couples TRBV28 to TRBJ1-2; 10 bases agree with TRBD1. Sequencing was done on a sample of PBMCs. The TCR originated in a woman between 18 and 29 years old in good health and CMV-seronegative. Here the CDR3 DNA reads TGTGCCAGCAGCGCGCCGGGGACAGGGGATCCAGAAGGCTACACCTTC. Its translation: CASSAPGTGDPEGYTF.